This T cell receptor beta chain was sequenced in a study of regulatory T cells in long-lasting Graves disease. The study, taken as a whole, reports: Persistent Graves' patients showed reduced TCR diversity versus newly diagnosed patients.

Researchers made TCR beta libraries by using iRepertoire HTBI primers and running Arm-PCR on CDR3 regions. MiXCR, applied by TCRdb to the multiplex PCR reads, yields one record per CDR3 protein. The table lists 300,000 to 400,000 distinct CDR3 sequences, approximately 16% of them singletons. About this clonotype: The antigen is undetermined.

Germline V CDR1 and CDR2: MNHEY, SVGEGT. The germline V and J ends were trimmed by 6 bases and 5 bases, with 13 bases remaining between them. The CDR3 extends over 13 amino acids. Noted time point: newly diagnosed GD, antithyroid drugs for less than 3 months. PBMC-extracted RNA yielded the TCR library. A further study also used this sample, focusing on T cells in Graves' hyperthyroidism and ophthalmopathy. This second study says: The study used the HTBI primer set for a first-round RT-PCR of the TCR CDR3. The model anticipated ophthalmopathy a median approximately 6.6 months pre-onset.

The origin of this receptor is a middle-aged man with Graves disease. The sequenced sample was peripheral blood mononuclear cells (PBMCs), obtained at new diagnosis, from a patient treated with antithyroid drugs. The chain carries TRBV6-2 or TRBV6-3 and TRBJ2-5, with TRBD1 as a possible D gene (5 bases). CDR3 protein: CASRGSGIETQYF. DNA of the CDR3: TGTGCCAGCAGGGGCTCAGGGATTGAGACCCAGTACTTC.